The source of this T cell receptor (beta chain) is a study of cytomegalovirus exposure and HLA in healthy donors. As for the study in general: The same platform was used for the 100 to 150 validation repertoires and the approximately 670 first-cohort repertoires, a later analysis reported.

About this clone itself: The target antigen is unknown.

The junction had 4 bases not matched to a gene; V was cut back by 6 bases and J by 7 bases. CDR1 SQVTM and CDR2 ANQGSEA come from the germline V gene. The CDR3 spans 13 residues. General study findings and limits: 150 or so TCR beta chains were listed as cytomegalovirus-associated. That first-cohort TCR clusters tended to co-occur in the 90 to 150 validation repertoires was found in a later analysis.

TCRdb's copy holds only in-frame clones and misses some; the assay was immunoSEQ multiplex PCR. The sample carries 350,000 or so clones, roughly 90% recorded once. This sequence was found in a woman younger than 35 in good health and CMV-seronegative. The chain joins TRBV29-1 to TRBJ2-1; the match to TRBD2 covers 12 bases. The sample taken for sequencing was PBMCs. For the CDR3, the DNA is TGCAGCGTAAGGACTAGCGGGATTAATGAGCAGTTCTTC. Residues: CSVRTSGINEQFF.